A single T cell receptor (beta chain) is shown here with its context. Study members were between about 18 and 90 years old and lived in 20 to 30 US regions. Which cohort a participant joined came from the clinical history participants gave. In germline, CDR1 is SGHRS, CDR2 YFSETQ. The CDR3 has 16 amino acids. Trimming at V came to 4 bases and at J to 2 bases, leaving 5 bases not matched to a gene. Only in-frame clones appear in the TCRdb table, and some are missing; sequencing was by immunoSEQ multiplex PCR. The sample includes about 180,000 clones, 80% seen only once; the top ten take under 15%. This specimen comes from a study of blood T cell repertoires in COVID-19. Study in general: Some COVID-19 samples were acute and others convalescent; all came from the United States, Italy and Spain. T cells, B-cell-depleted T cells, or PBMCs provided the cDNA or gDNA that served as material.

V usage is TRBV5-1 and J usage is TRBJ2-3; 12 bases are a match to TRBD2. The clonotype comes from a man between 60 and 70 years old who had been exposed to COVID-19. Sequencing was carried out using PBMCs or T cells enriched from blood (not recorded which). The CDR3 region is CASSEGLAGYTDTQYF. DNA of the CDR3: TGCGCCAGCAGCGAAGGACTAGCGGGATACACAGATACGCAGTATTTT.